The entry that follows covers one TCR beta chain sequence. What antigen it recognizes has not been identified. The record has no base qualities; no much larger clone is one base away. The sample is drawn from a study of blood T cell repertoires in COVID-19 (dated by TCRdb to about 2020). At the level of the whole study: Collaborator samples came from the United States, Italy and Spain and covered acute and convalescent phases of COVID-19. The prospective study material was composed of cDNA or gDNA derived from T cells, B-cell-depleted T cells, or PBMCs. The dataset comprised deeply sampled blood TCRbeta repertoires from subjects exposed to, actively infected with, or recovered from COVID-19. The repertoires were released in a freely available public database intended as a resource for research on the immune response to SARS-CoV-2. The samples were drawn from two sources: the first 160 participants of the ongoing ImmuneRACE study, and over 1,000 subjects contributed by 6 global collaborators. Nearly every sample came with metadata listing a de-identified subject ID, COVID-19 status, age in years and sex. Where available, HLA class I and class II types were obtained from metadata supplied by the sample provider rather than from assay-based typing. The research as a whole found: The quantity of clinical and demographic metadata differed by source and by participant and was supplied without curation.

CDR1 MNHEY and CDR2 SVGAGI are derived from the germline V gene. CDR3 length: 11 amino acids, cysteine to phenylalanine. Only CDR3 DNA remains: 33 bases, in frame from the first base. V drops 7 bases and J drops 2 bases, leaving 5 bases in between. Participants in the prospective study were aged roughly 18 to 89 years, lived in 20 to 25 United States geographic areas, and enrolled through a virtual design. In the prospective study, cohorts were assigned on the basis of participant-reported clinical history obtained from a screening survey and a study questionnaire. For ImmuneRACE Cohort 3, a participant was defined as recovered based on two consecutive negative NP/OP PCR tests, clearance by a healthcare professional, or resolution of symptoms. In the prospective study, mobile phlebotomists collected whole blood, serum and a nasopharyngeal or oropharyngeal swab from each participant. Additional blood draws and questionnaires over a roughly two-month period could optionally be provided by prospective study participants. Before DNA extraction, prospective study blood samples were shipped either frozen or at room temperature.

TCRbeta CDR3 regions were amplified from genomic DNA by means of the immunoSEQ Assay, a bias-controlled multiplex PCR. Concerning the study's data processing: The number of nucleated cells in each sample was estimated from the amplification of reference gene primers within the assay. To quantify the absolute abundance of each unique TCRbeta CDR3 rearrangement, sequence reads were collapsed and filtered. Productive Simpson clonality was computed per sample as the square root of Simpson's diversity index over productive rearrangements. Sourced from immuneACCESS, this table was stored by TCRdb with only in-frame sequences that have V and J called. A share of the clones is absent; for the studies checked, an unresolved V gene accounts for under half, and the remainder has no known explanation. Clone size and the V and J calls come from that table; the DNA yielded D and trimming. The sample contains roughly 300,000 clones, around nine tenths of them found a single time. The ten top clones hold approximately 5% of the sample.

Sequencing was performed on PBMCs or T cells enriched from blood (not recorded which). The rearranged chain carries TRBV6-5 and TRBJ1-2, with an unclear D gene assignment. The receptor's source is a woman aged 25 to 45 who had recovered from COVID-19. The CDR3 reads CASTTNYGYTF. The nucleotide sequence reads TGTGCCAGCACCACAAACTATGGCTACACCTTC.